This note documents a single T cell receptor (beta chain) sequence. This specimen belongs to a study of blood T cell repertoires in COVID-19. The wider study: PBMCs, B-cell-depleted T cells, or T cells were the source of the cDNA or gDNA that made up the material.

The repertoire was sequenced with immunoSEQ multiplex PCR; TCRdb's copy has only in-frame clones and lacks some. The repertoire holds about 54,000 clones, with around four fifths as singletons. The length of the CDR3 is 18 residues. CDR1 SGHRS and CDR2 YFSETQ come from the germline V gene. The ends lost 2 bases at V and 8 bases at J; junction bases unmatched: 15. This clonotype originated in a woman aged 55-69 years with acute or convalescent COVID-19. Sequencing was performed on peripheral blood. The rearrangement joins TRBV5-1 to TRBJ2-1, with 11 bases matching TRBD2. CDR3 residues: CASSLRQVAGGSHDEQFF. CDR3 DNA sequence: TGCGCCAGCAGCTTACGTCAGGTAGCGGGAGGGTCACACGATGAGCAGTTCTTC. Full variable domain (missing parts from reference TRBV5-1 and TRBJ2-1): KAGVTQTPRYLIKTRGQQVTLSCSPISGHRSVSWYQQTPGQGLQFLFEYFSETQRNKGNFPGRFSGRQFSNSRSEMNVSTLELGDSALYLCASSLRQVAGGSHDEQFFGPGTRLTVL.